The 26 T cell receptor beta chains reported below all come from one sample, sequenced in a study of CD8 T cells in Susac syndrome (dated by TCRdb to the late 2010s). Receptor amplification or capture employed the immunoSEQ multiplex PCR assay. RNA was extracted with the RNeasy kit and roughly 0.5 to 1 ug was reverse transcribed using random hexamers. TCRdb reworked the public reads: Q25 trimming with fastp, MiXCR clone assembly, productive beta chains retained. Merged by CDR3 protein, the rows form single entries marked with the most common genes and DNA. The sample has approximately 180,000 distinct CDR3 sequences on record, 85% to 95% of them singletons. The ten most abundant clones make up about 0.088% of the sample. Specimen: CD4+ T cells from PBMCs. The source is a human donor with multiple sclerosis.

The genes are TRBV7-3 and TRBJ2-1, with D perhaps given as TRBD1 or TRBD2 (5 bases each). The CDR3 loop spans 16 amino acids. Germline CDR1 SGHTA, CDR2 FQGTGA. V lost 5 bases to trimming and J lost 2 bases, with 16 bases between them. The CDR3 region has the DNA TGTGCCAGCAGCCGTGCTGGGACCCGGACCTACAATGAGCAGTTCTTC. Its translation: CASSRAGTRTYNEQFF.

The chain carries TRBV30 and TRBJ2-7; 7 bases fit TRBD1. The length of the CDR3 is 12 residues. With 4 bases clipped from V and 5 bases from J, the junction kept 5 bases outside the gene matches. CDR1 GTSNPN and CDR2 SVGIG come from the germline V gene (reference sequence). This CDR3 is CAWNIGQDEQYF. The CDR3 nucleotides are TGTGCCTGGAATATCGGACAGGACGAGCAGTACTTC.

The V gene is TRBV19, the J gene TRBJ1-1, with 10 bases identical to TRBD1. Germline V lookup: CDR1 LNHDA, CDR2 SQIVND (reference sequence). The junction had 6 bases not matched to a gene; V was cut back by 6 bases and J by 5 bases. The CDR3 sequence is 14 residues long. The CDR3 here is CASSPGQGWTEAFF. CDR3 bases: TGTGCCAGTAGCCCGGGACAGGGGTGGACTGAAGCTTTCTTT.

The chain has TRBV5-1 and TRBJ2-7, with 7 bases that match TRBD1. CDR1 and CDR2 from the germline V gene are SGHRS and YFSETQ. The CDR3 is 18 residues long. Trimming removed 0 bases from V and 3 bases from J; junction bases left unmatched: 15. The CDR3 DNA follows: TGCGCCAGCAGCTTGGAGGCCGAGGGGGCAGGGCGAGGCTACGAGCAGTACTTC. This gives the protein CASSLEAEGAGRGYEQYF.

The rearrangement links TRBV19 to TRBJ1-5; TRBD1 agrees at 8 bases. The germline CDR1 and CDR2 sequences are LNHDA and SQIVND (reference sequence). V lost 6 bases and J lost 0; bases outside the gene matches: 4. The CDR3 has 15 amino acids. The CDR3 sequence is CASRTGVHSNQPQHF. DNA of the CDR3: TGTGCCAGTAGGACAGGGGTTCATAGCAATCAGCCCCAGCATTTT. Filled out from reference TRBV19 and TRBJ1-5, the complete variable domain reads DGGITQSPKYLFRKEGQNVTLSCEQNLNHDAMYWYRQDPGQGLRLIYYSQIVNDFQKGDIAEGYSVSREKKESFPLTVTSAQKNPTAFYLCASRTGVHSNQPQHFGDGTRLSIL.

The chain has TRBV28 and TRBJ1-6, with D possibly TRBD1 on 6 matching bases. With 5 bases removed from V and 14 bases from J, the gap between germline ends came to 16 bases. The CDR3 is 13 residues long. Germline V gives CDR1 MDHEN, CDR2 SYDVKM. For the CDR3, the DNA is TGTGCCAGCAGTCTAGGGGGGGCTAAGACCCTCCACTTT. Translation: CASSLGGAKTLHF.

Here the CDR3 reads CASSANTGGETQYF. The CDR3 coding sequence is TGTGCCAGCAGCGCCAATACAGGGGGGGAGACCCAGTACTTC. The chain recombines TRBV7-2 with TRBJ2-5; 8 nucleotides match TRBD1. There are 14 residues in the CDR3. Trimming took 5 bases from V and 5 from J; bases not matched to a gene: 7. Germline lookup yields CDR1 SGHTA and CDR2 FQGNSA.

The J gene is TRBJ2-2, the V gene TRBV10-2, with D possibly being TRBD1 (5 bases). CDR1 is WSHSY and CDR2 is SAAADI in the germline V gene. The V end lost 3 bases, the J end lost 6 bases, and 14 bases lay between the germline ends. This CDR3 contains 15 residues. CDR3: CASSEDSPRAGELFF. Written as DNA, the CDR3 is TGCGCCAGCAGTGAAGACTCCCCCAGGGCCGGGGAGCTGTTTTTT.

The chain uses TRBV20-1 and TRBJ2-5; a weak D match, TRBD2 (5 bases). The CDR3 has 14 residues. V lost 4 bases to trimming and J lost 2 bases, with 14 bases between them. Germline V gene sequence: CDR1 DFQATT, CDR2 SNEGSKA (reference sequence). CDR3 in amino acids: CSATRLDFQETQYF. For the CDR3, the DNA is TGCAGTGCTACCAGACTGGACTTTCAAGAGACCCAGTACTTC.

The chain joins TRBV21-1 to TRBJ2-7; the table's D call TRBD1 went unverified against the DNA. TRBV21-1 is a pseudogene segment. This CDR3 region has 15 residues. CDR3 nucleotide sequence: TGTGCCAGCAGCAAAGGGTATATTTATCCGGGCGAGCAGTACTTC. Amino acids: CASSKGYIYPGEQYF.

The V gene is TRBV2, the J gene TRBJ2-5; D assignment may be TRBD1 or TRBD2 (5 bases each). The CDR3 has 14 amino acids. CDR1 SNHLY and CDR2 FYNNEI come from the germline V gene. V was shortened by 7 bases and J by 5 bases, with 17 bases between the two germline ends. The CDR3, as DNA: TGTGCCAGCAATGGGGGTCAACGACGGGAGACCCAGTACTTC. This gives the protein CASNGGQRRETQYF.

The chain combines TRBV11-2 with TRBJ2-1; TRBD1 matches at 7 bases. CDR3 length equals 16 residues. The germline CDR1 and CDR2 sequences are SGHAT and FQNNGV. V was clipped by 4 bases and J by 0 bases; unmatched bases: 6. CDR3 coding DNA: TGTGCCAGCAGCTCATACAGGGGAAGCTCCTACAATGAGCAGTTCTTC. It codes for CASSSYRGSSYNEQFF.

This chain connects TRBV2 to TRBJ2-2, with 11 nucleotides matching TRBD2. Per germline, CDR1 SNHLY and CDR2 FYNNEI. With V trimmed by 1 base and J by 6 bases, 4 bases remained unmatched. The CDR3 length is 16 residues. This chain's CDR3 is CASSEGLAGGSGELFF. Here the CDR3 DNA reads TGTGCCAGCAGTGAAGGGCTAGCGGGAGGATCCGGGGAGCTGTTTTTT.

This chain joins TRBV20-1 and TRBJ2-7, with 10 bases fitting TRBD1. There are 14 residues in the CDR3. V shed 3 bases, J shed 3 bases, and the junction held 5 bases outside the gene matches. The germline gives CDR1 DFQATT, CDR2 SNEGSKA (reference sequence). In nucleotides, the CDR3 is TGCAGTGCTAGCGGCGGGACAGGGGACTACGAGCAGTACTTC. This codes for CSASGGTGDYEQYF.

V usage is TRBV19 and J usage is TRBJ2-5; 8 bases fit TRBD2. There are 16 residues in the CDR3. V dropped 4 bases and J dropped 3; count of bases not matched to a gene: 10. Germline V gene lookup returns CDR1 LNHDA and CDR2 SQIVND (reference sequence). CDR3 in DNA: TGTGCCAGTAGTACCCCCGTGAGCGGGAGAAAAGAGACCCAGTACTTC. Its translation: CASSTPVSGRKETQYF.

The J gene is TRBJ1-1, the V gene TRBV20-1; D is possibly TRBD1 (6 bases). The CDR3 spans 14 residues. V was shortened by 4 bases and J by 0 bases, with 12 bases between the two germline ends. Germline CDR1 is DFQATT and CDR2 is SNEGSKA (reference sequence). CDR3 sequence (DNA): TGCAGTGCTAACAGGGATCACATGAACACTGAAGCTTTCTTT. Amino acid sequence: CSANRDHMNTEAFF.

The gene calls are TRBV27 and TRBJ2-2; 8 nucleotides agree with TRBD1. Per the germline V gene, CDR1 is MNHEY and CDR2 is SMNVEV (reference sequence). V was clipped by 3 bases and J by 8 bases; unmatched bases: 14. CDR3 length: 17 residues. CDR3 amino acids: CASSFRAGGVSIGELFF. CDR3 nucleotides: TGTGCCAGCAGTTTTAGGGCAGGGGGCGTCTCGATAGGGGAGCTGTTTTTT.

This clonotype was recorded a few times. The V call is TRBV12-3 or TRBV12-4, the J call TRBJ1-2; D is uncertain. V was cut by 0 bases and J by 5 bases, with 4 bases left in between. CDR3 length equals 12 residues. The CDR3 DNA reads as TGTGCCAGCAGTTTAGCAGGGTATGGCTACACCTTC. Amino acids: CASSLAGYGYTF.

The DNA of the CDR3 is TGTGCCAGCAAGAAACTGAGCTCTGGAAACACCATATATTTT. Its protein is CASKKLSSGNTIYF. The rearrangement uses TRBV14 and TRBJ1-3; no clear D gene. The CDR3 runs 14 residues. V was cut by 7 bases and J by 0 bases, with 10 bases left in between. Germline values: CDR1 SGHDN, CDR2 FVKESK.

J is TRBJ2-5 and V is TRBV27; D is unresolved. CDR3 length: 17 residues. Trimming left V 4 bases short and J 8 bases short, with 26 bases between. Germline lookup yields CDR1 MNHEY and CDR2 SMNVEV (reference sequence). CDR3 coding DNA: TGTGCCAGCAGTTCCACAAAGGAGAAGGGAAGCAAGAGAACCCAGTACTTC. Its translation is CASSSTKEKGSKRTQYF.

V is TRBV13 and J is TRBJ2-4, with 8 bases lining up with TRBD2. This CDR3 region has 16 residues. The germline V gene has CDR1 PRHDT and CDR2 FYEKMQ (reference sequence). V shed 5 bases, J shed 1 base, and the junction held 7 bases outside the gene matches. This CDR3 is CASSPTSAGAKNIQYF. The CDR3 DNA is TGTGCCAGCAGCCCGACTAGCGCGGGGGCCAAAAACATTCAGTACTTC.

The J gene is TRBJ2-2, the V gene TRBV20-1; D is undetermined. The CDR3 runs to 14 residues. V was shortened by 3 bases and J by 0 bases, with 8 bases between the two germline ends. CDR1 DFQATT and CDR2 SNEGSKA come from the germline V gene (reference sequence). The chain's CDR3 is CSASATANTGELFF. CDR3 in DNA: TGCAGTGCTAGTGCAACCGCGAACACCGGGGAGCTGTTTTTT.

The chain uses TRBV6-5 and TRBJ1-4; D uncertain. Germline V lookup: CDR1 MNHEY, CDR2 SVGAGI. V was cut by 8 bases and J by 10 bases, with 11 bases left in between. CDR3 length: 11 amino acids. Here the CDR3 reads CASRSVGKLFF. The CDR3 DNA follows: TGTGCCAGCCGCTCCGTGGGAAAACTGTTTTTT.

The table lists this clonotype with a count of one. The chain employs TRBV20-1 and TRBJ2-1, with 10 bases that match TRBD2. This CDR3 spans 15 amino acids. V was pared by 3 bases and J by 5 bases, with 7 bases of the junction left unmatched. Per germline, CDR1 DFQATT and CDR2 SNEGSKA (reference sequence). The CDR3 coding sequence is TGCAGTGCTAGCCCCCTAGCGGGAGCCCACAATGAGCAGTTCTTC. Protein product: CSASPLAGAHNEQFF.

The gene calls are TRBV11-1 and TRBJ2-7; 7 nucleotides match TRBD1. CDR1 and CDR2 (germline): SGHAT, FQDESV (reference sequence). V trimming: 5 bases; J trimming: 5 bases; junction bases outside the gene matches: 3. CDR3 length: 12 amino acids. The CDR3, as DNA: TGTGCCAGCAGCGCCGACAGGGACGAGCAGTACTTC. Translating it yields CASSADRDEQYF.

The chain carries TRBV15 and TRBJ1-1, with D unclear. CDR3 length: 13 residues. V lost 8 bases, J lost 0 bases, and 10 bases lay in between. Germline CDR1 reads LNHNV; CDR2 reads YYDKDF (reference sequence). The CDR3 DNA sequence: TGTGCCACCCGTTTTGGGGTGAACACTGAAGCTTTCTTT. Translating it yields CATRFGVNTEAFF. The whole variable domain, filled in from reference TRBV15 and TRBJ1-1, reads DAMVIQNPRYQVTQFGKPVTLSCSQTLNHNVMYWYQQKSSQAPKLLFHYYDKDFNNEADTPDNFQSRRPNTSFCFLDIRSPGLGDTAMYLCATRFGVNTEAFFGQGTRLTVV.